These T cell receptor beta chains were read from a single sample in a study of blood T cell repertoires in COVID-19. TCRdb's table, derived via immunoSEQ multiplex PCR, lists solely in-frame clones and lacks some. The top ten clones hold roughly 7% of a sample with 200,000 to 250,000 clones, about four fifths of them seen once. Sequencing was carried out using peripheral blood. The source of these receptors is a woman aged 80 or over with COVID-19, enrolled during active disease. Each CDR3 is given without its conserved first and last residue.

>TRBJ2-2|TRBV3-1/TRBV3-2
ASSLPLVTRAGELF
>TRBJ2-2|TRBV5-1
ASSLDRNTGELF
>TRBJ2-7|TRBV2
ASRPSSGTGDYEQY
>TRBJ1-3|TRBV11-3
ASSTGSGNTIY
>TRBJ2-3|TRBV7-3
ASSPGVPADTQY
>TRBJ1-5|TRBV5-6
ASSLAAGRNPQH
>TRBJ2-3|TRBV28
ASSLGLVGPSDTQY
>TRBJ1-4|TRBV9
ASSASPKGDEKLF
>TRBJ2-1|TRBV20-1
SASPGVYGEQF
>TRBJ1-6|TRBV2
AGTGLDNSPLH
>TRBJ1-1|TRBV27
ASRRQPNTEAF
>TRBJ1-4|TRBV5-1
ASSLAPGEGEKLF
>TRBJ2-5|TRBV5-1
ASQGSETQY
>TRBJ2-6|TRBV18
ASSSGSGANVLT
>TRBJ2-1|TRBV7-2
ASSLALAGAWDEQF
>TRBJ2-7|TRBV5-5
ASSLAGMTGFAYEQY
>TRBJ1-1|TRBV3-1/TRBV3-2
ASSQVVRMGGENTEAF
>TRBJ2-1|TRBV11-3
ASSPRGEGSYNEQF
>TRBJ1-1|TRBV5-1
ASSAGQWGTEAF
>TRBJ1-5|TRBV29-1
SVEDEQGVDQPQH
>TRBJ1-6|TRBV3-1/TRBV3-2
ASSLQATGVGSPLH
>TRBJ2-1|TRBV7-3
ASSLRGTYNEQF
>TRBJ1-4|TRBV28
ASSRGPDFEKLF
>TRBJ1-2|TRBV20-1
SALLNYGYT
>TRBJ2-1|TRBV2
ASSASGSYNEQF
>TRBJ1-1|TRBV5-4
ASSLGGGATTEAF
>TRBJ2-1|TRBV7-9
ASSRQGASYNEQF
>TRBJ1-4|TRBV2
ATSGTVNEKLF
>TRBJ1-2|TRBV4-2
ASSAAGTNYGYT
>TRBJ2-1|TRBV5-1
ASSFEARDEQF
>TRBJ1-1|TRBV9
ASSGQANTEAF
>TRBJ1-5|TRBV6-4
ASSDPGQWDQPQH
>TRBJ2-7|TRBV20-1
SASKGQGTYEQY